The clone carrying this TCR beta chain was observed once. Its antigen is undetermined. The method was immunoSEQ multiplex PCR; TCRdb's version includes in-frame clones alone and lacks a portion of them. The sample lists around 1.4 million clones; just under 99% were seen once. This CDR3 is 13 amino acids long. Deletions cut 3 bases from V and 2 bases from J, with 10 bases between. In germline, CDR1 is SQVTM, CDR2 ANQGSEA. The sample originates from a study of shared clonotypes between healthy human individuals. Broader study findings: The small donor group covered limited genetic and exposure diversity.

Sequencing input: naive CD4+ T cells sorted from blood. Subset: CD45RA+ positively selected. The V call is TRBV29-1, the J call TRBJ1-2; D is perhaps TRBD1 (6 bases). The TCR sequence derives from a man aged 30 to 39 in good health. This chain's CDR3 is CSVEGAGNYGYTF. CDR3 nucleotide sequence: TGCAGCGTTGAGGGGGCGGGAAACTATGGCTACACCTTC.